This T cell receptor (beta chain) was obtained from a study of CD8 T cells in ankylosing spondylitis. J was trimmed by 6 bases and V by 5 bases; bases with no gene match: 10. The CDR3 spans 15 residues. Study conclusions and caveats: About 8 highly homologous variants made up a TCR beta motif that seemed to typify ankylosing spondylitis blood. The authors reported significant enrichment of disease-linked clones in matched ankylosing spondylitis synovial fluid.

The table lists this clonotype with a few counts. Antigen: not known. In TCRdb, the 5' RACE reads were re-called with MiXCR into one record per CDR3 protein. The table has 250,000 or so distinct CDR3 sequences, 20% to 30% seen once. The chain joins TRBV12-3 or TRBV12-4 to TRBJ1-1; 9 bases match TRBD1. Sequencing was done on a sample of blood, either unsorted or a sorted T cell fraction (not recorded which). The origin of this receptor is a male donor with ankylosing spondylitis or in good health (not recorded which). CDR3 DNA sequence: TGTGCCAGCAGTGTAGGGGACAGGGTATCGGCTGAAGCTTTCTTT. It codes for CASSVGDRVSAEAFF.